The TCR beta chain under discussion was sequenced for a study of CD39 and CD103 CD8 tumor-infiltrating T cells. Study results and limitations: DN TIL clonotypes largely overlapped peripheral memory CD8 repertoires, unlike DP. Compared with DN, SP and blood memory CD8, DP TILs appeared more oligoclonal.

This clone is categorized as hyperexpanded (1% or more). Its antigen remains unknown. The CDR3 contains 14 residues. Germline CDR1 reads LNHDA; CDR2 reads SQIVND (reference sequence). V lost 7 bases and J lost 1, with 13 bases in between. TCRdb's copy holds only in-frame clones and misses some; the assay was immunoSEQ multiplex PCR. The table lists over 1,000 clones, about 34% of them singletons. Negative selection enriched T cells; tumor-infiltrating lymphocyte samples also used EpCAM beads. Sequencing used CD39- CD103- CD8+ T cells sorted from the tumor. Noted subset: CD103-CD39- double-negative CD45RA- CD8 T cells. The source of this sequence is a human donor with melanoma. The chain carries TRBV19 and TRBJ1-1; no clear D gene. The CDR3 sequence is CASTFGRSNTEAFF. The CDR3 bases are TGTGCCAGTACCTTCGGGCGGTCGAACACTGAAGCTTTCTTT.